The source of this T cell receptor beta chain is a study of T cells in Graves' hyperthyroidism and ophthalmopathy. Unmatched junction bases numbered 11, after V lost 2 bases and J lost 3 bases. The CDR3 has 17 amino acids. RNA transcripts served as the template for amplifying TCR beta CDR3 regions. First-round RT-PCR of the TCR CDR3 relied on the HTBI primer set. TCRdb re-derived calls from the multiplex PCR reads in MiXCR, one entry per CDR3 protein. In the table there are 300,000 to 450,000 distinct CDR3 sequences, around 14% of which are singletons. This clonotype appeared many times. Any symptoms of ophthalmopathy came after the first hyperthyroidism diagnosis, from which the blood sample dates.

The sequenced material came from blood. The chain joins TRBV12-3 or TRBV12-4 to TRBJ2-3, with 7 nucleotides matching TRBD2. The sequence derives from a young woman with Graves' hyperthyroidism that later progressed to Graves' ophthalmopathy. The CDR3 spells CASSLWLRTGGTDTQYF. The CDR3 region has the DNA TGTGCCAGCAGTTTATGGCTGAGGACGGGAGGTACAGATACGCAGTATTTT.